This paragraph reports one T cell receptor beta chain. Germline lookup yields CDR1 SEHNR and CDR2 FQNEAQ (reference sequence). This CDR3 comprises 13 residues. V shed 5 bases, J shed 8 bases, and the junction held 5 bases outside the gene matches. This specimen comes from a study of T cell changes during pregnancy in multiple sclerosis. The data were produced by immunoSEQ multiplex PCR, yet TCRdb's version contains in-frame clones alone and is incomplete. The sample has under 110,000 clones, about 90% seen once. The chain has TRBV7-9 and TRBJ1-2; the match to TRBD1 covers 10 bases. This receptor was taken from a female donor with multiple sclerosis, enrolled in a pregnancy study. The sequenced sample was peripheral blood, obtained before pregnancy. CDR3 DNA sequence: TGTGCCAGCAGCCCAGGGACAGGGGTGGGCTACACCTTC. Protein: CASSPGTGVGYTF.